This TCR beta chain was retrieved from a study of CD8+ T cells in alopecia areata. The CDR3 has 15 amino acids. Germline values: CDR1 NSQYPW, CDR2 LRSPGD (reference sequence). Whole-study results and caveats: Possibly as an HLA-related effect, TCR sharing across patients appeared less clear than in mice. Affected lesional scalp, above all in alopecia totalis/universalis, was more clonal than normal scalp.

The sequencing template was cDNA reverse transcribed from extracted RNA. Method: immunoSEQ multiplex PCR; TCRdb's copy keeps in-frame clones and lacks some. The sample includes more than 90,000 clones, none of them occurring once. As concerns this clone: Its antigen is still unknown. The listed genes are named as in mouse. The read ends 4 residues early relative to the CDR3; the germline J gene fills the gap.

The source is a C3H/HeJ mouse with alopecia areata. Mouse strain MHC haplotype: H2-k. The sample was lesional skin. The chain links TRBV1 to TRBJ2-7, with TRBD2 matching 10 bases. The CDR3 is CTCSAGGLGPYEQYF. The part of the CDR3 DNA that was read is TGCACCTGCAGTGCAGGGGGACTGGGGCCTTAT.